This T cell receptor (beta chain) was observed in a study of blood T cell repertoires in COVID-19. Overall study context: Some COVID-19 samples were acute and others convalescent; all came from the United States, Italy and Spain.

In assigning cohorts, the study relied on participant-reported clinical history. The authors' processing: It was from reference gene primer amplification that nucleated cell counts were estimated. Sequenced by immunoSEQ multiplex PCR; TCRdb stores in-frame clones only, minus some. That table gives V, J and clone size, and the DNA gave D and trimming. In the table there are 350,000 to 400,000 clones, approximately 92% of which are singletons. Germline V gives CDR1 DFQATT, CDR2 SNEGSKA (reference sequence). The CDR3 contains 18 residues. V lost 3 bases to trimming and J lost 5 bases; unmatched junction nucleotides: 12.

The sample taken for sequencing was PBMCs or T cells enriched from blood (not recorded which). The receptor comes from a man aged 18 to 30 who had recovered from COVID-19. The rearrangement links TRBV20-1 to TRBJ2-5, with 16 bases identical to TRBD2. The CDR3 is CSASGAGTSGGAVETQYF. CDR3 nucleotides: TGCAGTGCTAGTGGAGCCGGGACTAGCGGGGGGGCCGTTGAGACCCAGTACTTC.